Below, 2 T cell receptor beta chains from the same sample are listed, as sequenced in a study of cytomegalovirus exposure and HLA in healthy donors. A multiplex PCR was run with 60 Vbeta primers and 13 Jbeta primers. The data were produced by immunoSEQ multiplex PCR, yet TCRdb's version contains in-frame clones alone and is incomplete. In the table there are 90,000 to 120,000 clones, roughly 80% of which are singletons. Sequencing used PBMCs. The receptors come from a young man in good health and CMV-seronegative.

The J gene is TRBJ2-5, the V gene TRBV18; TRBD1 agrees at 7 bases. From germline, CDR1 is KGHSH and CDR2 LQKENI. Trimming took 10 bases from V and 10 from J; bases not matched to a gene: 12. CDR3 length: 12 residues. CDR3 nucleotides: TGTGCCACCGGTGGGACAGAACGGATCCAGTACTTC. Protein sequence: CATGGTERIQYF.

This rearrangement joins TRBV14 to TRBJ1-1, with D possibly matching TRBD1 (5 bases). The CDR3 covers 13 residues. Germline V lookup: CDR1 SGHDN, CDR2 FVKESK. Trimming stripped 0 bases from V and 10 bases from J, with 12 bases between. Written as DNA, the CDR3 is TGTGCCAGCAGCCAAGAGAGGCGAAGGGGAGCTTTCTTT. Its translation is CASSQERRRGAFF.